This T cell receptor (beta chain) was obtained from a study of blood T cell repertoires in COVID-19. This table comes from immunoSEQ multiplex PCR, and its TCRdb copy is limited to in-frame clones, with some not included. The table records approximately 120,000 clones, 80% to 90% of them present only once. This clone was counted a single time. This TCR was sampled from a human donor with acute or convalescent COVID-19. The donor label of this sample is uncertain. Sequencing was carried out using peripheral blood.

The CDR3 coding sequence is TGTGCCAGCAGCTTAGAGAACGCGTACAATGAGCAGTTCTTC. Its protein is CASSLENAYNEQFF. The rearrangement joins TRBV11-3 to TRBJ2-1; D is unclear. V was cut by 0 bases and J by 4 bases, with 7 bases left in between. The CDR3 is made up of 14 amino acids. Germline V gene lookup returns CDR1 SGHNT and CDR2 YENEEA.